These 27 T cell receptor beta chains share one sample of origin, sequenced in a study of beta chain features in type 1 diabetes. The isolated RNA, all of it, was reverse transcribed, so expressed TCRB transcripts were what got sequenced. TCRdb's table, derived via immunoSEQ multiplex PCR, lists solely in-frame clones and lacks some. The sample includes around 400,000 clones, around 16% of them seen just once. The sample consisted of naive CD4+ T cells from blood. The receptors here all came from a woman aged 18-29 years in good health.

The V call is TRBV6-5, the J call TRBJ1-5; D not resolved. CDR3 size: 13 residues. Germline lookup yields CDR1 MNHEY and CDR2 SVGAGI. Trimming took 4 bases from V and 0 from J, leaving 4 bases between them. The CDR3 DNA reads as TGTGCCAGCAGTTTCAGTAGCAATCAGCCCCAGCATTTT. This encodes CASSFSSNQPQHF.

This clone was seen more than once but under ten times. The chain carries TRBV6-5 and TRBJ1-1; 7 nucleotides align to TRBD1. V shed 6 bases and J 5 bases; nucleotides not matched to a gene: 6. There are 13 residues in the CDR3. Germline CDR1 reads MNHEY; CDR2 reads SVGAGI. The CDR3 spells CASRQPGGTEAFF. The CDR3 coding sequence is TGTGCCAGCAGACAACCAGGGGGAACTGAAGCTTTCTTT.

The chain is built from TRBV6-5 and TRBJ2-4; 7 nucleotides match TRBD2. CDR1 and CDR2 from the germline V gene are MNHEY and SVGAGI. This CDR3 comprises 13 residues. Losses at the gene ends were 5 bases for V and 5 bases for J; bases not matched to a gene: 3. The CDR3 reads CASSRDYQNIQYF. In DNA, the CDR3 is TGTGCCAGCAGTCGGGACTACCAAAACATTCAGTACTTC.

This clone was observed a few times. V and J are TRBV7-9 and TRBJ2-1; D might be TRBD2 (6 bases). V was trimmed by 6 bases and J by 2 bases, leaving 11 bases between them. Germline V gene data show CDR1 as SEHNR and CDR2 as FQNEAQ (reference sequence). The CDR3 has 14 residues. CDR3 DNA: TGTGCCAGCAGTTCCGCGGGGACCTACAATGAGCAGTTCTTC. Translating it yields CASSSAGTYNEQFF.

This clone was counted only a few times. The gene calls are TRBV7-3 and TRBJ2-5, with D perhaps matching TRBD1 (6 bases). V lost 5 bases, J lost 1 base, and 14 bases lay in between. This CDR3 is 15 amino acids long. Germline CDR1 SGHTA, CDR2 FQGTGA. Written as DNA, the CDR3 is TGTGCCAGCAGCCCAGGACAGTTAATCCAAGAGACCCAGTACTTC. Its protein product is CASSPGQLIQETQYF.

The V call is TRBV30, the J call TRBJ2-7; 7 bases are shared with TRBD1. The CDR3 loop spans 21 amino acids. Losses at the gene ends were 0 bases for V and 1 base for J; bases not matched to a gene: 24. Germline V gene sequence: CDR1 GTSNPN, CDR2 SVGIG (reference sequence). CDR3 in amino acids: CAWSVPPRTDRVITQSYEQYF. DNA for the CDR3: TGTGCCTGGAGTGTACCCCCCCGGACCGACAGGGTAATTACACAGTCCTACGAGCAGTACTTC.

The chain recombines TRBV21-1 with TRBJ1-1; no DNA check was done on the table's D call, TRBD1. TRBV21-1 is noted as a pseudogene. The CDR3 totals 15 residues. As DNA, the CDR3 is TGTGCCAGCAGCCCCCGGACAGGACGAAGTCCTGAAGCTTTCTTT. Its translation: CASSPRTGRSPEAFF.

The chain has TRBV9 and TRBJ2-2, with a tentative D call TRBD1 (5 bases). The CDR3 length is 16 residues. CDR1 is SGDLS and CDR2 is YYNGEE in the germline V gene. V lost 3 bases and J 3 bases, leaving 15 bases between the germline ends. CDR3 in amino acids: CASSAPTETYTGELFF. For the CDR3, the DNA is TGTGCCAGCAGCGCCCCGACAGAGACTTACACCGGGGAGCTGTTTTTT. Complete variable domain (other parts from reference TRBV9 and TRBJ2-2): DSGVTQTPKHLITATGQRVTLRCSPRSGDLSVYWYQQSLDQGLQFLIQYYNGEERAKGNILERFSAQQFPDLHSELNLSSLELGDSALYFCASSAPTETYTGELFFGEGSRLTVL.

This chain links TRBV6-5 with TRBJ1-3, with D possibly being TRBD1 (5 bases). The CDR3 extends over 15 amino acids. V lost 2 bases and J lost 3, with 11 bases in between. The germline V gene has CDR1 MNHEY and CDR2 SVGAGI. As DNA, the CDR3 is TGTGCCAGCAGTTACAAAGGGGCGCGTGGAAACACCATATATTTT. Translating it yields CASSYKGARGNTIYF.

The V gene is TRBV4-2, the J gene TRBJ1-2; D perhaps matches TRBD1 (6 bases). Germline V gives CDR1 LGHNA, CDR2 YNFKEQ. Trimming stripped 3 bases from V and 5 bases from J, with 19 bases between. The CDR3 contains 16 residues. CDR3 sequence (DNA): TGTGCCAGCAGCCAGCGGATTGTGGGGGCAGGGTATGGCTACACCTTC. It specifies CASSQRIVGAGYGYTF.

This clone was picked up a small number of times. The chain is built from TRBV5-6 and TRBJ2-3; perhaps TRBD1 as D (6 bases). V dropped 3 bases and J dropped 10 bases, with 9 bases sitting between them. Germline-derived CDR1 and CDR2 are SGHDT and YYEEEE. This CDR3 is 11 amino acids long. CDR3 nucleotides: TGTGCCAGCAGCTCGAGACAGGCGCAGTATTTT. As protein: CASSSRQAQYF.

The chain couples TRBV7-9 to TRBJ1-1; 8 positions match TRBD1. The CDR3 extends over 14 amino acids. Germline lookup yields CDR1 SEHNR and CDR2 FQNEAQ (reference sequence). V gave up 3 bases and J gave up 5 bases; unmatched junction bases: 5. This CDR3 is CASSFRQGRTEAFF. DNA for the CDR3: TGTGCCAGCAGCTTCCGACAGGGGAGGACTGAAGCTTTCTTT.

This clone appeared a few times. The J gene is TRBJ1-2, the V gene TRBV4-2, with 8 nucleotides matching TRBD1. Germline lookup yields CDR1 LGHNA and CDR2 YNFKEQ. The CDR3 is made up of 16 amino acids. Losses at the gene ends were 0 bases for V and 5 bases for J; bases not matched to a gene: 8. This CDR3 reads CASSQETSWTGYGYTF. The CDR3 DNA sequence: TGTGCCAGCAGCCAAGAAACATCCTGGACAGGGTATGGCTACACCTTC.

A word on this clone: At one boundary the junction diverges from the germline segment, which might be a read error. The chain carries TRBV5-1 and TRBJ1-5; the D is unclear. This CDR3 spans 14 amino acids. The germline gives CDR1 SGHRS, CDR2 YFSETQ. The CDR3 sequence is CATSPGDGSQPQHF. The CDR3 nucleotides are TGCGCCACCAGCCCCGGGGATGGGAGTCAGCCCCAGCATTTT.

V gene TRBV18 combines with J gene TRBJ2-5, with D possibly being TRBD1 (5 bases). The CDR3 extends over 13 amino acids. The V end lost 1 base, the J end lost 4 bases, and 7 bases lay between the germline ends. Germline CDR1 KGHSH, CDR2 LQKENI. CDR3 protein: CASSPLRGETQYF. The CDR3 DNA reads TGTGCCAGCTCACCACTAAGGGGAGAGACCCAGTACTTC.

The chain uses TRBV18 and TRBJ2-1, with TRBD2 identical over 8 bases. The CDR3 spans 14 residues. Germline V lookup: CDR1 KGHSH, CDR2 LQKENI. The trim removed 6 bases at V and 7 bases at J, leaving 8 bases unmatched. CDR3 sequence: CASSVSSGKNEQFF. CDR3 coding DNA: TGTGCCAGCTCGGTTAGTAGCGGGAAGAATGAGCAGTTCTTC.

The chain uses TRBV10-3 and TRBJ2-3, with D perhaps TRBD1 (5 bases). Trimming removed 8 bases at V and 2 bases at J, with 17 bases between. The germline CDR1 and CDR2 sequences are ENHRY and SYGVKD. The CDR3 runs to 15 residues. CDR3 bases: TGTGCCATCGCCTCAGGGAATTGGCTCACAGATACGCAGTATTTT. This gives the protein CAIASGNWLTDTQYF.

The chain links TRBV5-1 to TRBJ2-6; a possible D gene is TRBD1 (6 bases). CDR3 length: 17 residues. CDR1 and CDR2 from the germline V gene are SGHRS and YFSETQ. Trimming took 1 base from V and 4 from J, leaving 15 bases between them. In nucleotides, the CDR3 is TGCGCCAGCAGCTTGATGCCTAGGGGGTCCGGGGCCAACGTCCTGACTTTC. Translating gives CASSLMPRGSGANVLTF.

CDR3 sequence (DNA): TGTGCCAGCTCGCACGGATCAAGACAGGGTCCGTCGTACGGCTACACCTTC. Translation gives CASSHGSRQGPSYGYTF. The V call is TRBV18, the J call TRBJ1-2; 7 bases are a match to TRBD1. This CDR3 region has 17 residues. Losses at the gene ends were 6 bases for V and 8 bases for J; bases not matched to a gene: 21. Germline lookup yields CDR1 KGHSH and CDR2 LQKENI. Drawing the rest from reference TRBV18 and TRBJ1-2, the complete variable domain is NAGVMQNPRHLVRRRGQEARLRCSPMKGHSHVYWYRQLPEEGLKFMVYLQKENIIDESGMPKERFSAEFPKEGPSILRIQQVVRGDSAAYFCASSHGSRQGPSYGYTFGSGTRLTVV.

The chain has TRBV6-5 and TRBJ2-3; D perhaps matches TRBD2 (6 bases). Germline lookup yields CDR1 MNHEY and CDR2 SVGAGI. The CDR3 spans 13 residues. V was trimmed by 6 bases and J by 8 bases, leaving 15 bases between them. CDR3 loop: CASRAPGVVTQYF. CDR3 nucleotide sequence: TGTGCCAGCAGGGCTCCGGGAGTGGTTACGCAGTATTTT.

There are a few counts of this clone. V and J are TRBV25-1 and TRBJ2-5, with D perhaps TRBD1 (6 bases). The CDR3 is 14 residues long. Germline CDR1 reads MGHDK; CDR2 reads SYGVNS. The V end lost 8 bases, the J end lost 5 bases, and 18 bases lay between the germline ends. The CDR3 reads CASGLPGVRETQYF. In DNA form, the CDR3 reads TGTGCCAGCGGATTGCCAGGGGTGAGGGAGACCCAGTACTTC. The variable domain in full, with the rest retrieved from reference TRBV25-1 and TRBJ2-5, is EADIYQTPRYLVIGTGKKITLECSQTMGHDKMYWYQQDPGMELHLIHYSYGVNSTEKGDLSSESTVSRIRTEHFPLTLESARPSHTSQYLCASGLPGVRETQYFGPGTRLLVL.

CDR3 sequence (DNA): TGTGCCAGCAGCCCCCGCCGGGAGGGGAACACTGAAGCTTTCTTT. Translating gives CASSPRREGNTEAFF. The chain uses TRBV9 and TRBJ1-1; D remains unclear. The V gene lost 4 bases and the J gene lost 1 base, with 14 bases spanning the gap. Germline values: CDR1 SGDLS, CDR2 YYNGEE. The CDR3 contains 15 residues.

This clone has just a few counts. The identical CDR3 is also encoded by other nucleotide sequences in the sample. The chain combines TRBV18 with TRBJ2-7; TRBD1 aligns across 8 bases. CDR3 length: 14 amino acids. Germline lookup yields CDR1 KGHSH and CDR2 LQKENI. V was clipped by 2 bases and J by 2 bases; unmatched bases: 2. The CDR3 sequence is CASSPTDRAYEQYF. Here the CDR3 DNA reads TGTGCCAGCTCACCAACGGACAGGGCCTACGAGCAGTACTTC.

This clone has more than one count but fewer than ten. The chain carries TRBV4-3 and TRBJ1-2; 7 nucleotides agree with TRBD1. Trimming took 3 bases from V and 3 from J; bases not matched to a gene: 10. The CDR3 is 16 residues long. CDR1 is LGHNA and CDR2 is YSLEER in the germline V gene. CDR3 in amino acids: CASSHQGAGGDYGYTF. DNA for the CDR3: TGCGCCAGCAGCCACCAAGGAGCAGGGGGTGACTATGGCTACACCTTC.

The chain uses TRBV19 and TRBJ2-5, with no clear D. This CDR3 comprises 14 residues. Deletions cut 6 bases from V and 5 bases from J, with 16 bases between. Germline CDR1 reads LNHDA; CDR2 reads SQIVND (reference sequence). The CDR3 is CASREDRWRETQYF. The CDR3 nucleotides are TGTGCCAGTAGAGAAGATCGGTGGCGGGAGACCCAGTACTTC.

The genes are TRBV19 and TRBJ1-1; tentative D call: TRBD1 (5 bases). CDR3 size: 16 residues. V was clipped by 3 bases and J by 1 base, with 15 bases between them. Per the germline V gene, CDR1 is LNHDA and CDR2 is SQIVND (reference sequence). The CDR3 region has the DNA TGTGCCAGTAGTATCCGCACACAGGCACCGAACACTGAAGCTTTCTTT. Residues: CASSIRTQAPNTEAFF.

This chain links TRBV6-5 with TRBJ1-1; D is unclear. The length of the CDR3 is 14 residues. The V gene lost 0 bases and the J gene lost 4 bases, with 9 bases spanning the gap. Germline V lookup: CDR1 MNHEY, CDR2 SVGAGI. Here the CDR3 reads CASSYSLSGTEAFF. DNA of the CDR3: TGTGCCAGCAGTTACTCGCTTTCGGGCACTGAAGCTTTCTTT.